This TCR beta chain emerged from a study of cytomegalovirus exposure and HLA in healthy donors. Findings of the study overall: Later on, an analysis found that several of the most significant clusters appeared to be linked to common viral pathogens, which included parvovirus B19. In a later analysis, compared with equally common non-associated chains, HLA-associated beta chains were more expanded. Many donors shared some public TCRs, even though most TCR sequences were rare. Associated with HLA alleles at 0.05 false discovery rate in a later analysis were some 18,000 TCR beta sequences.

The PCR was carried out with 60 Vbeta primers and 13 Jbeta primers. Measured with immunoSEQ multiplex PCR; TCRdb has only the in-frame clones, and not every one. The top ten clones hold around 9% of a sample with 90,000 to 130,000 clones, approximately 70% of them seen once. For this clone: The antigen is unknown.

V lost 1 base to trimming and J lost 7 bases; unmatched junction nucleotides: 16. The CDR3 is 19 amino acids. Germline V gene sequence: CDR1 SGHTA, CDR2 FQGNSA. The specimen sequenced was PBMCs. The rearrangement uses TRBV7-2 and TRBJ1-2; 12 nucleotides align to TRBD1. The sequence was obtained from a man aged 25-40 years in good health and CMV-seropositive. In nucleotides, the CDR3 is TGTGCCAGCAGCTTAGGCCCTCTTCCGGGACAGGGGGCTTCTGGTGGCTACACCTTC. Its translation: CASSLGPLPGQGASGGYTF.